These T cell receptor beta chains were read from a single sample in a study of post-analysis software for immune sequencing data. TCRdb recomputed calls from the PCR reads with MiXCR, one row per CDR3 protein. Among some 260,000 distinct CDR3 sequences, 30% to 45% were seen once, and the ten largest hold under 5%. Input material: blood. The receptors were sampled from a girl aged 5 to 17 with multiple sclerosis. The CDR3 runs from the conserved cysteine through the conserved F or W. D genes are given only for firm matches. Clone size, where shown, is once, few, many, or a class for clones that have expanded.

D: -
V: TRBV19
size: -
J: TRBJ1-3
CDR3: CASSISSGNTIYF
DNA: TGTGCCAGTAGTATCAGCAGTGGAAACACCATATATTTT

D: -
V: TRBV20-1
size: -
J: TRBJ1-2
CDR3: CSASDGLEDGYTF
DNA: TGCAGTGCTAGTGATGGGCTCGAGGATGGCTACACCTTC

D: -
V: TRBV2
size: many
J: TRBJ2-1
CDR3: CASSEQPSNEQFF
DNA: TGTGCCAGCAGTGAACAACCTAGTAATGAGCAGTTCTTC

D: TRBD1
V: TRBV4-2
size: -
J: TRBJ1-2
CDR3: CVSRPTGDYGYTF
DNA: TGTGTCAGCAGACCGACAGGGGACTATGGCTACACCTTC

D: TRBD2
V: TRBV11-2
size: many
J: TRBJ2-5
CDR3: CASRRLAGETQYF
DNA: TGTGCCAGCAGGCGATTAGCGGGCGAGACCCAGTACTTC

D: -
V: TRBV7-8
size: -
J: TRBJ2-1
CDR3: CASSPLGVNEQFF
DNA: TGTGCCAGCAGCCCCCTAGGGGTAAATGAGCAGTTCTTC

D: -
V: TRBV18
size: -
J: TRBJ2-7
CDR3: CASSPFPGVYEQYF
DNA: TGTGCCAGCTCACCATTTCCGGGGGTGTACGAGCAGTACTTC

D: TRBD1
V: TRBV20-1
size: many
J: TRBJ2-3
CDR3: CSSWTGSTDTQYF
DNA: TGCAGTTCCTGGACAGGGAGCACAGATACGCAGTATTTT

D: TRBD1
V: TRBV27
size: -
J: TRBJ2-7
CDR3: CASTRTGADLVYEQYF
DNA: TGTGCCTCTACTAGGACAGGTGCAGATTTAGTCTACGAGCAGTACTTC

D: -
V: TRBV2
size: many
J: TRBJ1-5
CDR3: CASSLDSSQPQHF
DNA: TGTGCCAGCAGCCTCGACAGCTCCCAGCCCCAGCATTTT

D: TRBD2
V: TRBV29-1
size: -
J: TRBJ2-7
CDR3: CSVGPAGVGEQYF
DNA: TGCAGCGTCGGACCCGCGGGAGTCGGAGAGCAGTACTTC

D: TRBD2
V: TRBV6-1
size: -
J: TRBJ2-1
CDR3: CASRTSLAGAINEQFF
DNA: TGTGCCAGCAGGACTTCACTAGCGGGGGCAATCAATGAGCAGTTCTTC

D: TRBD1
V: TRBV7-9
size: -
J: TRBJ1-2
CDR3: CASNTRGNYGYTF
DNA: TGTGCCAGCAACACCAGGGGGAACTATGGCTACACCTTC

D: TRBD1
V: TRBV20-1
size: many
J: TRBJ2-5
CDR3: CSASADRGNEGGRIKTQYF
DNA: TGCAGTGCTAGTGCCGACAGGGGTAATGAGGGGGGCCGAATAAAGACCCAGTACTTC

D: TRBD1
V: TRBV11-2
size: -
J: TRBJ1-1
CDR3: CASSSRTGVSTEAFF
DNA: TGTGCCAGCAGCTCCCGGACAGGGGTTAGCACTGAAGCTTTCTTT

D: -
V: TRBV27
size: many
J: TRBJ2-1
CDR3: CASRTSALSSYNEQFF
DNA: TGTGCCAGCAGAACATCGGCCCTAAGCTCCTACAATGAGCAGTTCTTC

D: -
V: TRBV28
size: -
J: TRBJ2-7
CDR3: CASSYVQQENSYEQYF
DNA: TGTGCCAGCAGTTACGTGCAGCAGGAAAACTCCTACGAGCAGTACTTC

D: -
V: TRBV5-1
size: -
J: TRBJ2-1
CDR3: CASSLAPGSSYNEQFF
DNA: TGCGCCAGCAGCTTGGCCCCAGGGAGCTCCTACAATGAGCAGTTCTTC

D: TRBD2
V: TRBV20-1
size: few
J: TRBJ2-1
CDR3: CSAPRVAGGQSSYNEQFF
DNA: TGCAGTGCACCTAGGGTAGCGGGGGGTCAGAGCTCCTACAATGAGCAGTTCTTC

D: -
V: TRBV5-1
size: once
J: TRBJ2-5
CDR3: CASSVMNQETQYF
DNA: TGCGCCAGCAGCGTTATGAACCAAGAGACCCAGTACTTC

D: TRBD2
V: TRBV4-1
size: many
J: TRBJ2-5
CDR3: CASSQEGLAGGTIGETQYF
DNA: TGCGCCAGCAGCCAAGAAGGGCTAGCGGGAGGTACGATCGGAGAGACCCAGTACTTC

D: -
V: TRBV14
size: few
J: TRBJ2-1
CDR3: CASSQDLGGKGQFF
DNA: TGTGCCAGCAGCCAAGATTTGGGCGGGAAAGGGCAGTTCTTC

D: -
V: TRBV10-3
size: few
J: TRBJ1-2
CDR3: CAISESSGDNGYTF
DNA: TGTGCCATCAGTGAGTCATCGGGGGACAATGGCTACACCTTC

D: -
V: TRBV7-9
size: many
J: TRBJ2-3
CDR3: CASSLTGRTDTQYF
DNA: TGTGCCAGCAGCCTAACCGGCCGGACGGATACGCAGTATTTT

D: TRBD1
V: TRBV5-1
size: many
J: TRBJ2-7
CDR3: CASSGPGQPRGYEQYF
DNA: TGCGCCAGCAGCGGACCGGGACAGCCTCGGGGCTACGAGCAGTACTTC

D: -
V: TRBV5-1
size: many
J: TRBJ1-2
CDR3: CASSLGPTGLTNYGYTF
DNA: TGCGCCAGCAGCTTGGGTCCGACTGGACTTACAAACTATGGCTACACCTTC

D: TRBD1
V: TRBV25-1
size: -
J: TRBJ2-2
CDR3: CASRSPGQGGTGELFF
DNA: TGTGCCAGCAGGTCTCCCGGACAGGGGGGTACCGGGGAGCTGTTTTTT

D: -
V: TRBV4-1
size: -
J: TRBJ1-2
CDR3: CASSHGQPNYGYTF
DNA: TGCGCCAGCAGCCACGGACAACCGAACTATGGCTACACCTTC

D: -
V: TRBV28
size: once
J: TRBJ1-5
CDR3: CASSLSGNSNQPQHF
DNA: TGTGCCAGCAGTTTATCTGGGAATAGCAATCAGCCCCAGCATTTT

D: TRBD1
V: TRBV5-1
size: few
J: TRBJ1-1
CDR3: CASSLEQGDTEAFF
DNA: TGCGCCAGCAGCTTGGAACAGGGGGACACTGAAGCTTTCTTT